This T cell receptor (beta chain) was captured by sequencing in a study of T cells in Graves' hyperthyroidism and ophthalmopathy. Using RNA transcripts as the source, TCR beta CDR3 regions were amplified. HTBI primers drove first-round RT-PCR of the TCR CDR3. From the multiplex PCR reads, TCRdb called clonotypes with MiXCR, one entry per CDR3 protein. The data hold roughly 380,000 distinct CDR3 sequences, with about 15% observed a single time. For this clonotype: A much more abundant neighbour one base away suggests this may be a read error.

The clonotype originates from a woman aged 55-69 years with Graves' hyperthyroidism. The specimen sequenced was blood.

The CDR3: CSAWPENTGELFF. The CDR3 DNA reads as TGCAGCGCTTGGCCAGAGAACACCGGGGAGCTGTTTTTT. The V and J genes are TRBV29-1 and TRBJ2-2; D unclear. There are 13 residues in the CDR3. The V gene's germline CDR1 is SQVTM and CDR2 ANQGSEA. The ends were cut back, 7 bases at V and 1 base at J, with 10 bases in the middle.